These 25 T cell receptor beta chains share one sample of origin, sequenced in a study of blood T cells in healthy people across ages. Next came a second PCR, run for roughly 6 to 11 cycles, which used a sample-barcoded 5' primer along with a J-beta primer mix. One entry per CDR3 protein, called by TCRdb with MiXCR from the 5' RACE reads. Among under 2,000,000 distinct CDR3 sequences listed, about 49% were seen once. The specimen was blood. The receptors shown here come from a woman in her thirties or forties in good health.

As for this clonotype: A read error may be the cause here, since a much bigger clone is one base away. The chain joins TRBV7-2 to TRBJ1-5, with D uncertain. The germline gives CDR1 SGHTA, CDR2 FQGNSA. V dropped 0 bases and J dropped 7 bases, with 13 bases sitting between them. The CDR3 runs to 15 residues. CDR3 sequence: CASSLARAVKQPQHF. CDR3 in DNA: TGTGCCAGCAGCTTAGCGAGGGCGGTAAAGCAGCCCCAGCATTTT.

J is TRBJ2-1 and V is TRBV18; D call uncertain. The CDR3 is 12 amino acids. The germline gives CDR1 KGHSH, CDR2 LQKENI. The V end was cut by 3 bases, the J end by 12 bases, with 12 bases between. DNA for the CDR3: TGTGCCAGCTCACCTAAAAAAACGGGGCAGTTCTTC. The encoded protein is CASSPKKTGQFF.

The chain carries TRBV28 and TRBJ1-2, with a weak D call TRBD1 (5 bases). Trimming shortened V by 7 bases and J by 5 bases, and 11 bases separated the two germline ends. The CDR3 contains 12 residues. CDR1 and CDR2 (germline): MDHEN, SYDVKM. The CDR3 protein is CASTAQAYGYTF. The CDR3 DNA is TGTGCCAGCACCGCACAGGCTTATGGCTACACCTTC.

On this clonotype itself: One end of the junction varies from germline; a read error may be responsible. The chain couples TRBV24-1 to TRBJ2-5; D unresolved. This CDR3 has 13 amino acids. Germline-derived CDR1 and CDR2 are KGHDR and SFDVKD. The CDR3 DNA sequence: TGTGCCACCAGTGACATAGGACGAGAGACCCGGTACTTC. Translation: CATSDIGRETRYF.

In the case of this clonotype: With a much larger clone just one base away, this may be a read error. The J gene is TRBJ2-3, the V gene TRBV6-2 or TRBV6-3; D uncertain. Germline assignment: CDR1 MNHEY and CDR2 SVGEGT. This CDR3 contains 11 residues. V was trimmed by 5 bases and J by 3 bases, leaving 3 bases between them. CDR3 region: CASSMTDTQYF. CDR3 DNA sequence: TGTGCCAGCAGTATGACAGATACGCAGTATTTT.

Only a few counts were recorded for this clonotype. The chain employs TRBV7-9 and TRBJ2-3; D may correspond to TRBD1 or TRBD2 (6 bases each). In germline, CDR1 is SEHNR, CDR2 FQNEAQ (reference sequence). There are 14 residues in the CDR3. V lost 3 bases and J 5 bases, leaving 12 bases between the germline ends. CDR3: CASSFRGQVDTQYF. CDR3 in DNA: TGTGCCAGCAGCTTTCGGGGGCAGGTAGATACGCAGTATTTT.

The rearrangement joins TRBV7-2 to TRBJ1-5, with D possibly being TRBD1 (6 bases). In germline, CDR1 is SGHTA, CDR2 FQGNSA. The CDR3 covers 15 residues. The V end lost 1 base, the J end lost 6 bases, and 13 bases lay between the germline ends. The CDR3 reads CASSLGGPGFQPQHF. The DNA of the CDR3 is TGTGCCAGCAGCTTAGGGGGGCCAGGGTTTCAGCCCCAGCATTTT.

The CDR3 DNA reads as TGCAGCGTTGAGGAGCAGGGAACAACTAACTATGGCTACACCTTC. Amino acids: CSVEEQGTTNYGYTF. The V call is TRBV29-1, the J call TRBJ1-2, with D possibly TRBD1 on 5 matching bases. Germline CDR1 SQVTM, CDR2 ANQGSEA. V lost 3 bases and J 0 bases, leaving 14 bases between the germline ends. This CDR3 is built from 15 residues.

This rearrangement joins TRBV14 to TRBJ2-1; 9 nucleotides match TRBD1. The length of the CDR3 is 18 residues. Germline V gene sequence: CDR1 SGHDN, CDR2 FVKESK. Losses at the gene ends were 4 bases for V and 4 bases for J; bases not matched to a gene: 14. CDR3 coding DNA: TGTGCCAGCAGCCGACAGGGGGTGGGGAGCTACGGGTACAATGAGCAGTTCTTC. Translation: CASSRQGVGSYGYNEQFF.

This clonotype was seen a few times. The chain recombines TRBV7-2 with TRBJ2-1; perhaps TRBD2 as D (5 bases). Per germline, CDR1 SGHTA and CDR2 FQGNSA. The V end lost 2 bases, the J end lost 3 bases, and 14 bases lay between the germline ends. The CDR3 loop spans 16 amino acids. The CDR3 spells CASSLRSSGIYNEQFF. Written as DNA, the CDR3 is TGTGCCAGCAGCTTACGGTCAAGCGGAATCTACAATGAGCAGTTCTTC. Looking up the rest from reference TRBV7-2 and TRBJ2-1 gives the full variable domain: GAGVSQSPSNKVTEKGKDVELRCDPISGHTALYWYRQSLGQGLEFLIYFQGNSAPDKSGLPSDRFSAERTGGSVSTLTIQRTQQEDSAVYLCASSLRSSGIYNEQFFGPGTRLTVL.

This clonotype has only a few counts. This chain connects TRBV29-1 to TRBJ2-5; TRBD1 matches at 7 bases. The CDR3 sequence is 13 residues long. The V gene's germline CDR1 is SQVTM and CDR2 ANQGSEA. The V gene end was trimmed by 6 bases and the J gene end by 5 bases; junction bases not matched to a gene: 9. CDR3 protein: CSVPEGQLETQYF. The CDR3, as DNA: TGCAGCGTACCCGAGGGACAGTTGGAGACCCAGTACTTC. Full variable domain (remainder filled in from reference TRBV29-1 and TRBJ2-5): SAVISQKPSRDICQRGTSLTIQCQVDSQVTMMFWYRQQPGQSLTLIATANQGSEATYESGFVIDKFPISRPNLTFSTLTVSNMSPEDSSIYLCSVPEGQLETQYFGPGTRLLVL.

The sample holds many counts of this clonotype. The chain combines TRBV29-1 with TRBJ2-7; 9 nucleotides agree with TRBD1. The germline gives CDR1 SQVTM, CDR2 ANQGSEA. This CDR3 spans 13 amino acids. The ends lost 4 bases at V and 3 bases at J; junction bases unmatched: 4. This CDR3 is CSVVWDRDYEQYF. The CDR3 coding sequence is TGCAGCGTTGTTTGGGACAGGGACTACGAGCAGTACTTC.

CDR3 sequence reads: CSANINRVTEKLFF. DNA of the CDR3: TGCAGTGCAAACATCAACAGGGTGACTGAAAAACTGTTTTTT. The chain carries TRBV20-1 and TRBJ1-4, with a possible D match to TRBD1 (6 bases). CDR3 length: 14 residues. Germline assignment: CDR1 DFQATT and CDR2 SNEGSKA (reference sequence). The V end lost 6 bases, the J end lost 7 bases, and 18 bases lay between the germline ends.

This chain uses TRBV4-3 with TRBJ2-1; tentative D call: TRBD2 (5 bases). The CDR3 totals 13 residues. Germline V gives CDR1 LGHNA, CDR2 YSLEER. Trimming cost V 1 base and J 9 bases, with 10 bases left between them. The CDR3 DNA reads TGCGCCAGCAGCCAAGGGGAGTGGACTGAGCAGTTCTTC. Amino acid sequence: CASSQGEWTEQFF.

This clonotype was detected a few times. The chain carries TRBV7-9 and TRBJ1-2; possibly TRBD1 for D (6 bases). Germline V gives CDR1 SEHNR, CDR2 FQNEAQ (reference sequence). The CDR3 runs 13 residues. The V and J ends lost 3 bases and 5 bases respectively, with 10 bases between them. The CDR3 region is CASSFAGAYGYTF. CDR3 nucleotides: TGTGCCAGCAGCTTTGCGGGGGCTTATGGCTACACCTTC.

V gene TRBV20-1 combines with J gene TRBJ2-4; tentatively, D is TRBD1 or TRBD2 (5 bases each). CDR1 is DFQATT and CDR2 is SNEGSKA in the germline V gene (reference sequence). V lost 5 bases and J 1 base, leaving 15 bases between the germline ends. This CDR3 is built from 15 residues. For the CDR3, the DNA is TGCAGTGCTGACGGGGCCATTTGGGCCAAAAACATTCAGTACTTC. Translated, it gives CSADGAIWAKNIQYF.

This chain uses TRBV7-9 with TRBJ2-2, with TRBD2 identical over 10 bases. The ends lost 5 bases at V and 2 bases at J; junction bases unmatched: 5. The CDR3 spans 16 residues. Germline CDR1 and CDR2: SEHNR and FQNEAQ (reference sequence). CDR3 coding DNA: TGTGCCAGCAGCACCAGGACTAGCGGAAACACCGGGGAGCTGTTTTTT. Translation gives CASSTRTSGNTGELFF.

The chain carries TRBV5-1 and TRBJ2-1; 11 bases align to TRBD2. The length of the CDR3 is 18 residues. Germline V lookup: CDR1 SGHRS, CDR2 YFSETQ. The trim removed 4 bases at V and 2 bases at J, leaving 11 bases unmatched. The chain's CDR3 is CASSKDRLAGLPYNEQFF. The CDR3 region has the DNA TGCGCCAGCAGCAAAGATAGACTAGCGGGGCTCCCCTACAATGAGCAGTTCTTC.

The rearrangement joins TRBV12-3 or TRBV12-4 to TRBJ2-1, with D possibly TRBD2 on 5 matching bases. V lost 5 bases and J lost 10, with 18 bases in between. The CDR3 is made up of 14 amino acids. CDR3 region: CASSLPVPGGEQFF. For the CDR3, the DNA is TGTGCCAGCAGTCTCCCGGTCCCCGGCGGGGAGCAGTTCTTC.

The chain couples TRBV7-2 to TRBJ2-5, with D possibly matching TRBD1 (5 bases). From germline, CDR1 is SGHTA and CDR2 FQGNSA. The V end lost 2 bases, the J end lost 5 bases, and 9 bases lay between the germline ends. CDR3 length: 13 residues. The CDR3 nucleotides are TGTGCCAGCAGCTTAATCTGGGGCGAGACCCAGTACTTC. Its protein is CASSLIWGETQYF.

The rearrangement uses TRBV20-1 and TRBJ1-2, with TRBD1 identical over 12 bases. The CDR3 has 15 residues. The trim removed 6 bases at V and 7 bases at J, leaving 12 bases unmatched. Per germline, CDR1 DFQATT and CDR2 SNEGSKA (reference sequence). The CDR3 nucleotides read TGCAGTGCGCCACCCGGGACAGGGGGCTTTAGTGGCTACACCTTC. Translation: CSAPPGTGGFSGYTF.

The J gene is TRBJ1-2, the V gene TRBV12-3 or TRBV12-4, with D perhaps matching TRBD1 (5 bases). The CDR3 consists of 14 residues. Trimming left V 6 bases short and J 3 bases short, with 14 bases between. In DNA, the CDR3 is TGTGCCAGCAGGAGTCGGCGGGGCGACTATGGCTACACCTTC. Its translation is CASRSRRGDYGYTF.

The CDR3 sequence: CASSLVGVDSNSPLHF. In DNA, the CDR3 is TGTGCCAGCAGCTTAGTGGGGGTGGACTCTAATTCACCCCTCCACTTT. This rearrangement joins TRBV7-2 to TRBJ1-6; tentative D call: TRBD1 (5 bases). This CDR3 region has 16 residues. V lost 1 base to trimming and J lost 6 bases, with 13 bases between them. Germline V gives CDR1 SGHTA, CDR2 FQGNSA.

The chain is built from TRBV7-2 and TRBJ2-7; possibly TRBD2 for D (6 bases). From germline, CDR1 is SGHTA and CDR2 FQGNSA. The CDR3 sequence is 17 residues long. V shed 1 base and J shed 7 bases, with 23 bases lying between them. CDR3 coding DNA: TGTGCCAGCAGCTTAGTACGGCAGTTGGGTGGGGGGAATGAGCAGTACTTC. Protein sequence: CASSLVRQLGGGNEQYF.

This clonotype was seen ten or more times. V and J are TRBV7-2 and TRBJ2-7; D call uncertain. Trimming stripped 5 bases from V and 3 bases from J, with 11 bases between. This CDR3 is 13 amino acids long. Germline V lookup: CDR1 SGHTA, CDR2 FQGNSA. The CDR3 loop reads CASSGDSFYEQYF. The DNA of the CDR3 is TGTGCCAGCAGCGGAGATAGCTTCTACGAGCAGTACTTC.